A single sample gave rise to the 8 T cell receptor beta chains below, sequenced in a study of shared clonotypes between healthy human individuals. Generated by immunoSEQ multiplex PCR, the TCRdb table keeps only in-frame clones and is missing some. The top ten hold 0.37% of the sample, which has approximately 2,300,000 clones, about 90% seen once. Sequencing input: naive CD4+ T cells from PBMCs. Noted subset: CD45RA+ positively selected. These TCRs come from a young man in good health. Some clones in this sample may be carry-over from other donors' samples.

The rearrangement joins TRBV28 to TRBJ2-7, with D possibly TRBD1 on 6 matching bases. CDR1 and CDR2 (germline): MDHEN, SYDVKM. With 8 bases removed from V and 1 base from J, the gap between germline ends came to 18 bases. The CDR3 spans 15 residues. As DNA, the CDR3 is TGTGCCAGCTTGGGGGACAAGGGGATGTCCTACGAGCAGTACTTC. Translation: CASLGDKGMSYEQYF.

The chain recombines TRBV2 with TRBJ1-1; D is unresolved. Trimming cost V 6 bases and J 1 base, with 6 bases left between them. Germline CDR1 SNHLY, CDR2 FYNNEI. CDR3 length: 12 amino acids. CDR3 loop: CASRERNTEAFF. The DNA for the CDR3 is TGTGCCAGCAGAGAAAGGAACACTGAAGCTTTCTTT.

This clone has a handful of counts. This rearrangement joins TRBV6-4 to TRBJ1-1; 7 positions agree with TRBD1. This CDR3 region has 14 residues. Germline V gene sequence: CDR1 MRHNA, CDR2 SNTAGT. J gave up 4 bases and V 8 bases, and 10 bases lay outside the gene matches. The CDR3 loop is CASSPDRSGTEAFF. For the CDR3, the DNA is TGTGCCAGCTCACCGGACAGGTCAGGCACTGAAGCTTTCTTT.

J is TRBJ2-7 and V is TRBV6-1; D gene uncertain. Trimming stripped 7 bases from V and 0 bases from J, with 7 bases between. Germline V gives CDR1 MNHNS, CDR2 SASEGT. The CDR3 is 12 amino acids. The CDR3 loop reads CASTLSSYEQYF. The DNA of the CDR3 is TGTGCCAGCACCTTAAGCTCCTACGAGCAGTACTTC.

The V and J genes are TRBV5-6 and TRBJ1-1, with D unresolved. Germline V gives CDR1 SGHDT, CDR2 YYEEEE. The CDR3 is 12 amino acids. V was cut by 2 bases and J by 8 bases, with 10 bases left in between. The CDR3 region is CASSFRAAEAFF. The CDR3 DNA reads as TGTGCCAGCAGCTTTAGGGCAGCCGAAGCTTTCTTT.

The V and J genes are TRBV6-6 and TRBJ1-4, with no clear D. The CDR3 runs 15 residues. V was trimmed by 6 bases and J by 6 bases, leaving 17 bases between them. Germline assignment: CDR1 MNHNY and CDR2 SVGAGI (reference sequence). This CDR3 reads CASSLGSLRDEKLFF. The CDR3 region has the DNA TGTGCCAGCAGCCTGGGGTCTCTGAGGGATGAAAAACTGTTTTTT.

The rearrangement joins TRBV6-5 to TRBJ2-1; D is uncertain. The CDR3 is 13 amino acids. Germline V lookup: CDR1 MNHEY, CDR2 SVGAGI. The germline V and J ends were trimmed by 6 bases and 10 bases, with 16 bases remaining between them. The CDR3 sequence is CASSPPRLREQFF. CDR3 nucleotide sequence: TGTGCCAGCAGCCCGCCTCGTCTCCGGGAGCAGTTCTTC.

This chain connects TRBV6-1 to TRBJ1-1, with D unresolved. Germline V gene lookup returns CDR1 MNHNS and CDR2 SASEGT. V lost 3 bases to trimming and J lost 0 bases, with 11 bases between them. The CDR3 extends over 15 amino acids. CDR3 sequence (DNA): TGTGCCAGCAGTGACCCTTACAGCTTGAACACTGAAGCTTTCTTT. Translated: CASSDPYSLNTEAFF.